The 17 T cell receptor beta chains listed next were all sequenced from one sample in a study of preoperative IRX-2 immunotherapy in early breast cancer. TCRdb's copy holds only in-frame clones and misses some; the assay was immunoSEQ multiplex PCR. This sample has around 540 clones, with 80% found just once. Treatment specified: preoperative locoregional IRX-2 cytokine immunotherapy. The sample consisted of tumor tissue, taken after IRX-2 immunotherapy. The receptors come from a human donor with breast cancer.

CDR3 sequence: CASSQDLATQETQYF. The CDR3 DNA reads as TGCGCCAGCAGCCAAGATCTGGCGACTCAAGAGACCCAGTACTTC. The chain uses TRBV23-1 and TRBJ2-5; D remains ambiguous. TRBV23-1 is annotated as an ORF whose role is uncertain. V was shortened by 6 bases and J by 2 bases, with 16 bases between the two germline ends. The CDR3 runs to 15 residues.

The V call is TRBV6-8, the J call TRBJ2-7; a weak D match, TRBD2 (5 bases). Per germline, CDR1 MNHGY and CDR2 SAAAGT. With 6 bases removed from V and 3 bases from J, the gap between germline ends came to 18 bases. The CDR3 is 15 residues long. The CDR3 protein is CASRRFSEGFYEQYF. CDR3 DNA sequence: TGTGCCAGCAGAAGATTCTCTGAGGGTTTCTACGAGCAGTACTTC.

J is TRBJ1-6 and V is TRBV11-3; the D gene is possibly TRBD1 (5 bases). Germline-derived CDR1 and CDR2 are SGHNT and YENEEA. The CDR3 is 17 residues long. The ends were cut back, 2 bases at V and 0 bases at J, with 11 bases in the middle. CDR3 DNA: TGTGCCAGCAGCTTATGGGACGCAAACTCCTATAATTCACCCCTCCACTTT. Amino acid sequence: CASSLWDANSYNSPLHF.

The CDR3 DNA sequence: TGTGCCAGCAGTCGTACGGGACAGCTCGGGTCCAAAAACATTCAGTACTTC. Encoded protein: CASSRTGQLGSKNIQYF. The chain has TRBV28 and TRBJ2-4, with 7 bases matching TRBD1. CDR3 size: 17 residues. The junction had 12 bases not matched to a gene; V was cut back by 5 bases and J by 2 bases. CDR1 is MDHEN and CDR2 is SYDVKM in the germline V gene.

CDR3 residues: CASSIGTSGNTIYF. CDR3 sequence (DNA): TGTGCCAGTAGTATCGGGACATCCGGAAACACCATATATTTT. This rearrangement joins TRBV19 to TRBJ1-3, with a possible D match to TRBD1 (6 bases). CDR3 length: 14 residues. V was trimmed by 3 bases and J by 4 bases, leaving 10 bases between them. Germline lookup yields CDR1 LNHDA and CDR2 SQIVND (reference sequence).

CDR3 amino acids: CASSIAGEKLFF. In nucleotides, the CDR3 is TGTGCCAGTAGTATAGCCGGTGAAAAACTGTTTTTT. The genes are TRBV19 and TRBJ1-4; the D is unclear. Germline-derived CDR1 and CDR2 are LNHDA and SQIVND (reference sequence). Trimming removed 1 base at V and 7 bases at J, with 4 bases between. There are 12 residues in the CDR3. The variable domain in full, completed from reference TRBV19 and TRBJ1-4, reads DGGITQSPKYLFRKEGQNVTLSCEQNLNHDAMYWYRQDPGQGLRLIYYSQIVNDFQKGDIAEGYSVSREKKESFPLTVTSAQKNPTAFYLCASSIAGEKLFFGSGTQLSVL.

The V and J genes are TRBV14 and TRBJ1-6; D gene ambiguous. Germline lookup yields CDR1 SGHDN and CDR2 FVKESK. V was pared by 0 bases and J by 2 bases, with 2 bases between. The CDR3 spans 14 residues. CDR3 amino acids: CASSQEPYNSPLHF. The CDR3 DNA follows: TGTGCCAGCAGCCAAGAGCCCTATAATTCACCCCTCCACTTT.

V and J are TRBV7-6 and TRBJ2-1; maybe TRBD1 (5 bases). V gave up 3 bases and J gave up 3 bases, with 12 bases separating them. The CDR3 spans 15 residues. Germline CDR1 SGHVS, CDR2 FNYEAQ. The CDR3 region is CASSFGASLYNEQFF. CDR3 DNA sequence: TGTGCCAGCAGCTTTGGGGCTTCTCTCTACAATGAGCAGTTCTTC.

CDR3 amino acids: CASSQMTGQETQYF. The DNA of the CDR3 is TGCGCCAGCAGCCAAATGACAGGGCAAGAGACCCAGTACTTC. The V and J genes are TRBV4-1 and TRBJ2-5, with TRBD1 matching 7 bases. This CDR3 has 14 amino acids. Germline V gene sequence: CDR1 MGHRA, CDR2 YSYEKL. The J segment lost 2 bases and the V segment lost 2 bases, leaving 2 bases of the junction unmatched.

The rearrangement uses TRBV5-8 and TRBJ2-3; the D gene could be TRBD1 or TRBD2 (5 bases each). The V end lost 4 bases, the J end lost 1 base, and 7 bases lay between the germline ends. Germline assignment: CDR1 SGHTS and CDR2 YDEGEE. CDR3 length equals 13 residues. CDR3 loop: CASSRGGTDTQYF. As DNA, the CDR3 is TGTGCCAGCAGCCGAGGGGGCACAGATACGCAGTATTTT. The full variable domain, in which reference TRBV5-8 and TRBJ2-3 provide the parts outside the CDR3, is EAGVTQSPTHLIKTRGQQATLRCSPISGHTSVYWYQQALGLGLQFLLWYDEGEERNRGNFPPRFSGRQFPNYSSELNVNALELEDSALYLCASSRGGTDTQYFGPGTRLTVL.

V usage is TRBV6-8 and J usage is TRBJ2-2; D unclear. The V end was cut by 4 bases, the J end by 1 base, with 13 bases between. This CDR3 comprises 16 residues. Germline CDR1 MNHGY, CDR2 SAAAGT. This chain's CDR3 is CASSSDRFQNTGELFF. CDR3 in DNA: TGTGCCAGCAGTTCCGACCGTTTCCAGAACACCGGGGAGCTGTTTTTT.

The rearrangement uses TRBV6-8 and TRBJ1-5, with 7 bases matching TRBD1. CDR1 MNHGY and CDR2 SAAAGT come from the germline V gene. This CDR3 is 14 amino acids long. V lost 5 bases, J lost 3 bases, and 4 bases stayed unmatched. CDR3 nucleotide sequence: TGTGCCAGCAGTCCGACAGGGCCCAATCAGCCCCAGCATTTT. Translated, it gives CASSPTGPNQPQHF.

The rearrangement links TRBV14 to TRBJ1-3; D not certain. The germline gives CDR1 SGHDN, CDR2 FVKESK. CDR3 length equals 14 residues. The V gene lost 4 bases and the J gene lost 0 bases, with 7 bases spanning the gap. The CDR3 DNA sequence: TGTGCCAGCAGCCCCATTATCTCTGGAAACACCATATATTTT. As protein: CASSPIISGNTIYF.

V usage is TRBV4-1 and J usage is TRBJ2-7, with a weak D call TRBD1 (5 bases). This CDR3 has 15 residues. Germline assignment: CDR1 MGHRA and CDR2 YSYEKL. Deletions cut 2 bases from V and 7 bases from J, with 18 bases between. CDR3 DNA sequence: TGCGCCAGCAGCCAACAACAGGACCCTTGGCGGGAGCAGTACTTC. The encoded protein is CASSQQQDPWREQYF.

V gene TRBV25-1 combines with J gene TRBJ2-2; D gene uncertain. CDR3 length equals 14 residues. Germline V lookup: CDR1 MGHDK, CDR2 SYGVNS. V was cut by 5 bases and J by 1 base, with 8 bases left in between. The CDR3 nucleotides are TGTGCCAGCAGTCGAGGTTTGAACACCGGGGAGCTGTTTTTT. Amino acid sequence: CASSRGLNTGELFF.

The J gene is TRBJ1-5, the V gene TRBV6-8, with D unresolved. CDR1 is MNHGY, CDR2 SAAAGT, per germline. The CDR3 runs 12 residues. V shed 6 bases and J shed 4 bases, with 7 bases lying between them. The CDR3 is CASRRANQPQHF. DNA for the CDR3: TGTGCCAGCAGGAGGGCGAATCAGCCCCAGCATTTT.

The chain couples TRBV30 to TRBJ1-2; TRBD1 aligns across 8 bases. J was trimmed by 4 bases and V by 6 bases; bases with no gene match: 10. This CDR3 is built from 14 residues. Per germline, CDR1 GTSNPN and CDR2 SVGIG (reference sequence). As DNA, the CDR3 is TGTGCCTGCACCCCGGAGGACAGGGTCTATGGCTACACCTTC. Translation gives CACTPEDRVYGYTF. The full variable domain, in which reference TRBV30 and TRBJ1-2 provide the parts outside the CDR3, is SQTIHQWPATLVQPVGSPLSLECTVEGTSNPNLYWYRQAAGRGLQLLFYSVGIGQISSEVPQNLSASRPQDRQFILSSKKLLLSDSGFYLCACTPEDRVYGYTFGSGTRLTVV.